Listed below are T cell receptor beta chains from one sample, sequenced in a study of cytomegalovirus exposure and HLA in healthy donors. Using immunoSEQ multiplex PCR, the repertoire was profiled, and TCRdb retains in-frame clones only, with some absent. The table includes 150,000 to 200,000 clones, about 86% detected once. Sequences were obtained from PBMCs. These receptor sequences come from a woman aged 30 to 39 in good health and CMV-seronegative. Both conserved end residues are trimmed from each CDR3.

>TRBV6-5|TRBJ2-7
ASSMGQGVYEQY
>TRBV10-3|TRBJ2-5
AINTGVQETQY
>TRBV6-1|TRBJ1-1
ASSEYLGLGTDNTEAF
>TRBV30|TRBJ2-5
AWSIGSGRQETQY
>TRBV7-6|TRBJ2-3
ASSSRTAADTQY
>TRBV5-7|TRBJ2-1
ASSHNHRGEDEQF
>TRBV4-1|TRBJ1-2
ASSQQGIVGYT
>TRBV4-3|TRBJ1-3
ASSQYVPAGGNTIY
>TRBV19|TRBJ2-2
ASSVQGFTGELF
>TRBV7-6|TRBJ2-5
ASSLEWAGAETQY
>TRBV5-1|TRBJ2-3
ASRASGGRGDTQY
>TRBV11-2|TRBJ2-5
ASSLQGYVYETQY
>TRBV7-2|TRBJ2-7
ASSLNPTGLGEQY
>TRBV27|TRBJ1-2
ASSLSGGGYGYT
>TRBV10-1|TRBJ2-7
ASSERGYEQY
>TRBV20-1|TRBJ2-1
SARRWSGQF
>TRBV7-2|TRBJ2-4
ASSRGQGDIQY
>TRBV7-6|TRBJ2-7
ASSLGQGENYEQY
>TRBV7-2|TRBJ2-1
ASSFVLYEQF
>TRBV27|TRBJ2-7
ASSLGTSGYEQY
>TRBV11-2|TRBJ2-7
ASSLGGRAYEQY
>TRBV2|TRBJ2-3
ASRAGGTDTQY
>TRBV7-2|TRBJ1-2
ASSLNGQVNYGYT
>TRBV5-1|TRBJ2-7
ASSFGTTYEQY
>TRBV27|TRBJ1-6
ASSFEGQLNSPLH
>TRBV7-2|TRBJ1-2
ASSTNGQGYGYT
>TRBV9|TRBJ2-7
ASSVSGTAYYEQY
>TRBV28|TRBJ1-5
ASSFEWGNSNQPQH
>TRBV28|TRBJ2-1
ASSTPQGPSYNEQF
>TRBV30|TRBJ2-5
AWSRVRGIQETQY
>TRBV6-6|TRBJ1-2
ASSPDRGRRYGYT
>TRBV4-1|TRBJ2-1
ASSRTSGSGGEQF
>TRBV28|TRBJ1-2
ASSFATGGVYGYT
>TRBV5-1|TRBJ2-7
ASTLRGSFFGYEQY
>TRBV7-9|TRBJ2-7
ASSLPGSSYEQY
>TRBV7-9|TRBJ2-7
SSSLTGEQY
>TRBV28|TRBJ2-5
ASRLAGGETQY
>TRBV7-2|TRBJ2-7
ASSRSGGAGEQY
>TRBV18|TRBJ2-7
ASSPVGGGAYEQY
>TRBV23-1|TRBJ2-7
ASVQGEQY
>TRBV6-7|TRBJ2-4
ASRANRDIGEEAKNIQY
>TRBV27|TRBJ1-3
ASSPSTGQWEFGNTIY
>TRBV27|TRBJ2-7
ASSLQGAHYEQY
>TRBV6-5|TRBJ2-2
ASSRTGSTGELF
>TRBV5-4|TRBJ2-2
ASSFSGRVMTGELF
>TRBV9|TRBJ2-7
ASSPRTDPSYEQY
>TRBV18|TRBJ1-1
ASSPMEEVNTEAF
>TRBV29-1|TRBJ1-2
SVGGAGGVEGYT
>TRBV29-1|TRBJ2-7
SAAGQGIYEQY
>TRBV13|TRBJ1-5
ASSHGGRRNQPQH
>TRBV19|TRBJ1-1
ASRFGNTEAF
>TRBV29-1|TRBJ2-6
SVDRISGANGLT
>TRBV10-3|TRBJ2-5
AISERDTQKETQY
>TRBV28|TRBJ2-3
ASSSRLVTQDTQY
>TRBV6-1|TRBJ2-7
ASSELAGSQY
>TRBV5-1|TRBJ2-5
ASMELGEGERETQY
>TRBV13|TRBJ2-1
ASSLLGGSYNEQF
>TRBV27|TRBJ1-1
ASSDRNRVNTEAF
>TRBV9|TRBJ2-7
ASSSDIISYEQY